This T cell receptor (beta chain) was identified in a study of T cell clones after liver transplantation. Concerning this clone itself: Antigen unknown.

Repertoires were generated with immunoSEQ multiplex PCR, while TCRdb's copy carries only in-frame clones and drops some. The repertoire holds 51,000 or so clones, with about 86% as singletons. The study's findings and limits: A significant post-transplant drop in circulating graft-donor-reactive CD4 TCRbeta sequences occurred in most of the 8 subjects.

Trimming pared 4 bases from V and 2 bases from J, leaving 13 bases between. This CDR3 contains 14 residues. Germline assignment: CDR1 SGHRS and CDR2 YFSETQ. V and J are TRBV5-1 and TRBJ2-7; D is perhaps TRBD1 or TRBD2 (6 bases each). This clonotype was obtained from a human patient who received a liver transplant. Some T cells could come from the graft donor. This specimen consisted of CD8+ T cells from blood, obtained 12 months after liver transplant. The CDR3 DNA reads TGCGCCAGCAGCGCGAGGGGGGCTCCCTACGAGCAGTACTTC. It translates to CASSARGAPYEQYF. Full variable domain (remainder filled in from reference TRBV5-1 and TRBJ2-7): KAGVTQTPRYLIKTRGQQVTLSCSPISGHRSVSWYQQTPGQGLQFLFEYFSETQRNKGNFPGRFSGRQFSNSRSEMNVSTLELGDSALYLCASSARGAPYEQYFGPGTRLTVT.